These 18 T cell receptor beta chains share one sample of origin, sequenced in a study of blood T cell repertoires in COVID-19. Using immunoSEQ multiplex PCR, the repertoire was profiled, and TCRdb retains in-frame clones only, with some absent. The profile shows around 130,000 clones, around 85% of them singletons. The sequenced sample consisted of peripheral blood. The receptors originated from a human donor in a cohort sampled during active COVID-19.

The chain employs TRBV21-1 and TRBJ1-5. TRBV21-1 has pseudogene status. The CDR3 consists of 10 residues. DNA for the CDR3: TGTGCCAGCGGCGGTCAGCCCCAGCATTTT. Translating gives CASGGQPQHF.

CDR3: CASSSTQGYQPQHF. CDR3 DNA: TGTGCCAGCAGCAGTACACAGGGATATCAGCCCCAGCATTTT. The genes are TRBV6-5 and TRBJ1-5, with a tentative D call TRBD1 (6 bases). The CDR3 runs 14 residues. CDR1 MNHEY and CDR2 SVGAGI come from the germline V gene. Trimming stripped 6 bases from V and 5 bases from J, with 14 bases between.

This chain connects TRBV10-3 to TRBJ1-1, with D unclear. The CDR3 is made up of 13 amino acids. Trimming pared 4 bases from V and 5 bases from J, leaving 11 bases between. Looked up from germline, CDR1 is ENHRY and CDR2 is SYGVKD. CDR3 in amino acids: CAISGGDGTEAFF. For the CDR3, the DNA is TGTGCCATCAGTGGAGGAGATGGAACTGAAGCTTTCTTT.

The genes are TRBV5-1 and TRBJ1-6; 10 bases map to TRBD1. CDR1 is SGHRS and CDR2 is YFSETQ in the germline V gene. The V gene end was trimmed by 0 bases and the J gene end by 8 bases; junction bases not matched to a gene: 2. The CDR3 is 15 amino acids. CDR3 in DNA: TGCGCCAGCAGCTTGGCGGGGACAGGGGATTCACCCCTCCACTTT. Translation gives CASSLAGTGDSPLHF.

This sequence joins TRBV5-6 and TRBJ2-3; perhaps TRBD2 as D (6 bases). The CDR3 is 15 residues long. V was shortened by 4 bases and J by 3 bases, with 15 bases between the two germline ends. The germline gives CDR1 SGHDT, CDR2 YYEEEE. CDR3 sequence reads: CASSGPAGTTDTQYF. The CDR3 DNA follows: TGTGCCAGCAGCGGACCCGCGGGAACAACAGATACGCAGTATTTT.

The chain is built from TRBV6-2 or TRBV6-3 and TRBJ2-7; D might be TRBD1 (7 bases). The CDR3 is made up of 15 amino acids. The V end was cut by 3 bases, the J end by 3 bases, with 15 bases between. Germline V gene sequence: CDR1 MNHEY, CDR2 SVGEGT. CDR3 nucleotide sequence: TGTGCCAGCAGTTATCCCAGGGGGGTCCGCTACGAGCAGTACTTC. Residues: CASSYPRGVRYEQYF.

V is TRBV5-5 and J is TRBJ2-7; TRBD1 matches 7 bases. The CDR3 is 13 amino acids. V trimming: 4 bases; J trimming: 2 bases; junction bases outside the gene matches: 3. Looked up from germline, CDR1 is SGHKS and CDR2 is YYEKEE (reference sequence). As DNA, the CDR3 is TGTGCCAGCAGCCGGACAGGAACCTACGAGCAGTACTTC. It codes for CASSRTGTYEQYF.

The V and J genes are TRBV7-3 and TRBJ2-3; 7 bases fit TRBD2. Trimming took 2 bases from V and 8 from J; bases not matched to a gene: 7. Looked up from germline, CDR1 is SGHTA and CDR2 is FQGTGA. CDR3 length equals 14 residues. In DNA form, the CDR3 reads TGTGCCAGCAGCTTAGGCGGGGGAGGTAGTACGCAGTATTTT. Translation gives CASSLGGGGSTQYF.

The CDR3 sequence: CASSDGVFTQYF. As DNA, the CDR3 is TGTGCCAGCAGTGACGGGGTCTTTACGCAGTATTTT. V is TRBV6-2 or TRBV6-3 and J is TRBJ2-3; TRBD2 might be the D (5 bases). CDR3 length equals 12 residues. V lost 5 bases and J lost 8, with 11 bases in between. Germline CDR1 is MNHEY and CDR2 is SVGEGT.

The rearrangement uses TRBV10-3 and TRBJ2-1; TRBD2 aligns across 7 bases. Germline V CDR1 and CDR2: ENHRY, SYGVKD. Unmatched junction bases numbered 9, after V lost 10 bases and J lost 9 bases. CDR3 length equals 12 residues. The CDR3 here is CATGAGVVEQFF. CDR3 nucleotides: TGTGCCACCGGGGCGGGGGTTGTTGAGCAGTTCTTC.

A few counts support this clone. The V and J genes are TRBV5-1 and TRBJ1-1, with D possibly TRBD1 on 5 matching bases. The V gene lost 0 bases and the J gene lost 3 bases, with 18 bases spanning the gap. The CDR3 sequence is 17 residues long. Germline-derived CDR1 and CDR2 are SGHRS and YFSETQ. The CDR3 loop is CASSLAAGRVLDTEAFF. The CDR3 DNA reads TGCGCCAGCAGCTTGGCGGCAGGGCGAGTATTGGACACTGAAGCTTTCTTT.

The gene calls are TRBV9 and TRBJ2-3; TRBD2 matches at 10 bases. The length of the CDR3 is 16 residues. V gave up 2 bases and J gave up 2 bases; unmatched junction bases: 5. Germline CDR1 is SGDLS and CDR2 is YYNGEE. The CDR3 DNA sequence: TGTGCCAGCAGCGTCCAGCGGGGGGGCCTCACAGATACGCAGTATTTT. Protein sequence: CASSVQRGGLTDTQYF.

The chain links TRBV9 to TRBJ1-2; D is ambiguous. The V end was cut by 2 bases, the J end by 7 bases, with 15 bases between. Per germline, CDR1 SGDLS and CDR2 YYNGEE. The CDR3 is 14 amino acids. CDR3 in amino acids: CASSVVGSRSGYTF. The DNA for the CDR3 is TGTGCCAGCAGCGTGGTGGGGAGTAGATCTGGCTACACCTTC. Full variable domain (outside the CDR3, taken from reference TRBV9 and TRBJ1-2): DSGVTQTPKHLITATGQRVTLRCSPRSGDLSVYWYQQSLDQGLQFLIQYYNGEERAKGNILERFSAQQFPDLHSELNLSSLELGDSALYFCASSVVGSRSGYTFGSGTRLTVV.

The chain employs TRBV5-6 and TRBJ1-2; D is possibly TRBD1 (5 bases). Looked up from germline, CDR1 is SGHDT and CDR2 is YYEEEE. The CDR3 extends over 14 amino acids. Trimming removed 6 bases from V and 3 bases from J, with 15 bases in between. The CDR3 bases are TGTGCCAGCATCCTGGGGGGACGTGACTATGGCTACACCTTC. This encodes CASILGGRDYGYTF. Together with reference TRBV5-6 and TRBJ1-2, the CDR3 gives the full variable domain: DAGVTQSPTHLIKTRGQQVTLRCSPKSGHDTVSWYQQALGQGPQFIFQYYEEEERQRGNFPDRFSGHQFPNYSSELNVNALLLGDSALYLCASILGGRDYGYTFGSGTRLTVV.

V and J are TRBV7-3 and TRBJ1-2; possibly TRBD1 for D (6 bases). Germline CDR1 and CDR2: SGHTA and FQGTGA. V was shortened by 0 bases and J by 6 bases, with 11 bases between the two germline ends. The CDR3 totals 14 residues. CDR3 sequence: CASSLTGGTDGYTF. CDR3 nucleotide sequence: TGTGCCAGCAGCTTAACAGGGGGAACAGATGGCTACACCTTC.

The rearrangement joins TRBV7-2 to TRBJ1-5; D unclear. The V end was cut by 2 bases, the J end by 4 bases, with 12 bases between. CDR1 SGHTA and CDR2 FQGNSA come from the germline V gene. The length of the CDR3 is 15 residues. Written as DNA, the CDR3 is TGTGCCAGCAGCTTATCCCGCGGAGGGAATCAGCCCCAGCATTTT. Translated: CASSLSRGGNQPQHF. The full variable domain, with the rest looked up from reference TRBV7-2 and TRBJ1-5, is GAGVSQSPSNKVTEKGKDVELRCDPISGHTALYWYRQSLGQGLEFLIYFQGNSAPDKSGLPSDRFSAERTGGSVSTLTIQRTQQEDSAVYLCASSLSRGGNQPQHFGDGTRLSIL.

The gene calls are TRBV5-4 and TRBJ1-1, with D possibly being TRBD1 (6 bases). Germline CDR1 is SGHNT and CDR2 is YYREEE (reference sequence). This CDR3 is 15 amino acids long. V gave up 1 base and J gave up 4 bases, with 14 bases separating them. The CDR3 protein is CASSLMGAQSTEAFF. For the CDR3, the DNA is TGTGCCAGCAGCTTGATGGGGGCACAGAGCACTGAAGCTTTCTTT.

The rearrangement joins TRBV19 to TRBJ1-6, with TRBD1 matching over 8 bases. CDR1 is LNHDA, CDR2 SQIVND, per germline (reference sequence). The CDR3 has 14 residues. Trimming took 5 bases from V and 8 from J; bases not matched to a gene: 5. This CDR3 is CASSETGGYSPLHF. As DNA, the CDR3 is TGTGCCAGTAGTGAAACAGGGGGTTATTCACCCCTCCACTTT.